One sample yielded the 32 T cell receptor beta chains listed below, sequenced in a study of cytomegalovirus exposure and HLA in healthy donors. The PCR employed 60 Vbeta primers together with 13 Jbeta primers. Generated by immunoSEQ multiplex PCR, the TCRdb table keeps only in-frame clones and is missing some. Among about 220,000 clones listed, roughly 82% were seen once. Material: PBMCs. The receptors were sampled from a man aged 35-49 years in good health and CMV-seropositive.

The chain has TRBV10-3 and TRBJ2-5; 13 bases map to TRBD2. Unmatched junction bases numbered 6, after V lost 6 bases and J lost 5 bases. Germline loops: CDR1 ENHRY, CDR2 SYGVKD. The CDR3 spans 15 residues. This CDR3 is CAIRTGLAGAETQYF. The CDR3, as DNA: TGTGCCATCAGGACTGGACTAGCGGGAGCGGAGACCCAGTACTTC.

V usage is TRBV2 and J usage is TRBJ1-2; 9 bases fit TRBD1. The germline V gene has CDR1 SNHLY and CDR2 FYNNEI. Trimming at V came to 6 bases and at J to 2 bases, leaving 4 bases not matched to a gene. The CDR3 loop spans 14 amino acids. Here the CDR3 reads CASRVDRGNYGYTF. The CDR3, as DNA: TGTGCCAGCAGAGTGGACAGGGGAAACTATGGCTACACCTTC.

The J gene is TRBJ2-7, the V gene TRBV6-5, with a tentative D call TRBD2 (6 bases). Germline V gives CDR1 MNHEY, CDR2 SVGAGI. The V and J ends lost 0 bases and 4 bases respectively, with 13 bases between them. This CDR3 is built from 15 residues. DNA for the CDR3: TGTGCCAGCAGTTACTCCCCGCGTGGGGGGTACGAGCAGTACTTC. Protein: CASSYSPRGGYEQYF.

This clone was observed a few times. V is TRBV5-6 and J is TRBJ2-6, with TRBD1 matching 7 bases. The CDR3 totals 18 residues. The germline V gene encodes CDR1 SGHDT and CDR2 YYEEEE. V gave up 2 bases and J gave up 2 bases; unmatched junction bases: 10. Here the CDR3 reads CASSFGQVSRAGANVLTF. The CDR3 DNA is TGTGCCAGCAGCTTCGGACAGGTCTCGCGAGCTGGGGCCAACGTCCTGACTTTC.

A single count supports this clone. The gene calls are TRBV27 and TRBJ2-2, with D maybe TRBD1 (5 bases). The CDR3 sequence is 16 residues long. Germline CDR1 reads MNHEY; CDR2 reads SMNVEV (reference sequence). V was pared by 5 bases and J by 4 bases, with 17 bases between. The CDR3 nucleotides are TGTGCCAGCAGTCCCGCGGCCAGGGTGGGCACCGGGGAGCTGTTTTTT. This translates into CASSPAARVGTGELFF.

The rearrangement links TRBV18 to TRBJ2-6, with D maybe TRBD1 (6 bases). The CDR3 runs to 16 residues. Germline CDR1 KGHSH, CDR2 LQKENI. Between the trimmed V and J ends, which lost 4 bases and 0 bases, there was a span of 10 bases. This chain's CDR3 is CASSQDSPSGANVLTF. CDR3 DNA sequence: TGTGCCAGCTCACAGGACAGTCCCTCTGGGGCCAACGTCCTGACTTTC.

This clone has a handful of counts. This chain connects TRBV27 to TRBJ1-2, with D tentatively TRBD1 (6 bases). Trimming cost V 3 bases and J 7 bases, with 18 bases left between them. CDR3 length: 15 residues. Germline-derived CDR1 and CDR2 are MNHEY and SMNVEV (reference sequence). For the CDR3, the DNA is TGTGCCAGCAGTTTCGTGAACAGGGTCCTTTCTGGCTACACCTTC. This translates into CASSFVNRVLSGYTF.

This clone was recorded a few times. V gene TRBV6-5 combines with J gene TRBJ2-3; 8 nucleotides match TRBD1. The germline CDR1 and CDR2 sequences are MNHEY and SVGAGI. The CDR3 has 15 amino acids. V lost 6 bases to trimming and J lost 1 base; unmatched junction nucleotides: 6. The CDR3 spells CASSPDRVGTDTQYF. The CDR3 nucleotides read TGTGCCAGCAGCCCGGACAGGGTAGGCACAGATACGCAGTATTTT.

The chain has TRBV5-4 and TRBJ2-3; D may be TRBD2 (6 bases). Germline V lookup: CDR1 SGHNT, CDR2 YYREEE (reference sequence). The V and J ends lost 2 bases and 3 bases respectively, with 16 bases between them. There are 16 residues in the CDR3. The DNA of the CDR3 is TGTGCCAGCAGCTTTAATCCTAGCGACTCGACAGATACGCAGTATTTT. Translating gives CASSFNPSDSTDTQYF.

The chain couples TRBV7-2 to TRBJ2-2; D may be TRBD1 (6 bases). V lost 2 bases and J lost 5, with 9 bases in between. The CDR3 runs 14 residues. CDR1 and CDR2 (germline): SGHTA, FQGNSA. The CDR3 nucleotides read TGTGCCAGCAGCTTAAACAGGGATACCGGGGAGCTGTTTTTT. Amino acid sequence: CASSLNRDTGELFF.

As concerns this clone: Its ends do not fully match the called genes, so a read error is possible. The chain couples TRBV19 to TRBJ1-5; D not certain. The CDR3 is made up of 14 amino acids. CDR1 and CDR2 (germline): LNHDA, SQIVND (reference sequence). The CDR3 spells CASSVEYSNQPQHF. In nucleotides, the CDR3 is TGTGCCAGTAGTGTAGAGTATAGCAATCAGCCCCAGCATTTT. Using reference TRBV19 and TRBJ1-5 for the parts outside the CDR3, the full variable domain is DGGITQSPKYLFRKEGQNVTLSCEQNLNHDAMYWYRQDPGQGLRLIYYSQIVNDFQKGDIAEGYSVSREKKESFPLTVTSAQKNPTAFYLCASSVEYSNQPQHFGDGTRLSIL.

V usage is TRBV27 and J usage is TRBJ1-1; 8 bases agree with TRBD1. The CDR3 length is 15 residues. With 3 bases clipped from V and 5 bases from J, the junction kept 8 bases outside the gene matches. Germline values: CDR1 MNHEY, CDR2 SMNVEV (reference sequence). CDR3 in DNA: TGTGCCAGCAGTTTCGGCACAGGGGGGGGGACTGAAGCTTTCTTT. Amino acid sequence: CASSFGTGGGTEAFF.

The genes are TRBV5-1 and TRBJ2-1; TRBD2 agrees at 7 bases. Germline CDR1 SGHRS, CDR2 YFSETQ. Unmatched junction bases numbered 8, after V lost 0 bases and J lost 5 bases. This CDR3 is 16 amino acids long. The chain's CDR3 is CASSLASGNLNNEQFF. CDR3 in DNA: TGCGCCAGCAGCTTGGCTAGCGGTAACCTTAACAATGAGCAGTTCTTC.

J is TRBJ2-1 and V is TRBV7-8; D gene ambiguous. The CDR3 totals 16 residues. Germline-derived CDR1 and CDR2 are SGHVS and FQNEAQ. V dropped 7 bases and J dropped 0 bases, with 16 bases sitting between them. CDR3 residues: CASITEPVSSYNEQFF. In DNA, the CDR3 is TGTGCCAGCATCACAGAGCCCGTTAGCTCCTACAATGAGCAGTTCTTC.

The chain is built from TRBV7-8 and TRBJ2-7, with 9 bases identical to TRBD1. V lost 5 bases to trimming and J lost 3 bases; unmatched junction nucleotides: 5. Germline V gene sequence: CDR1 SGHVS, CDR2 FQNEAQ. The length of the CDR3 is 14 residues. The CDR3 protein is CASSLGQGGYEQYV. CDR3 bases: TGTGCCAGCAGCCTGGGACAGGGCGGCTACGAGCAGTACGTC.

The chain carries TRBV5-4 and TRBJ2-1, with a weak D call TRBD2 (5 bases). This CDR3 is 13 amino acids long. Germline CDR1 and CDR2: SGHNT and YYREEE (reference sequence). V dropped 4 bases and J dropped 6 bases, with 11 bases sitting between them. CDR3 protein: CASSLTSFNEQFF. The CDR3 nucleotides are TGTGCCAGCAGCCTAACTAGTTTCAATGAGCAGTTCTTC.

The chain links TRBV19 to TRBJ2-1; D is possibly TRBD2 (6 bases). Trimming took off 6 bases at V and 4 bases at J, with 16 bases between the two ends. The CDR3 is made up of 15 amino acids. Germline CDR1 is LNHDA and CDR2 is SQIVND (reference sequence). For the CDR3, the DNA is TGTGCCAGTAGCGTCGCCGCGGGACGATACAATGAGCAGTTCTTC. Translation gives CASSVAAGRYNEQFF.

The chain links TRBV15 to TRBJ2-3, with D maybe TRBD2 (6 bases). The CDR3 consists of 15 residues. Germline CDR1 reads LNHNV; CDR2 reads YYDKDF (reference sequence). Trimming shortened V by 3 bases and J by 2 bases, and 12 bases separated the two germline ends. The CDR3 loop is CATSSGSWATDTQYF. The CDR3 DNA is TGTGCCACCAGCAGCGGGAGTTGGGCCACAGATACGCAGTATTTT.

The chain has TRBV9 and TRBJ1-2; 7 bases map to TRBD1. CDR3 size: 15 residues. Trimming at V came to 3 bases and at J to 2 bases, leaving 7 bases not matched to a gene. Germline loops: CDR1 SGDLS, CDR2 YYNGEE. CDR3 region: CASSGRGTANYGYTF. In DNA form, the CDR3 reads TGTGCCAGCAGCGGACGCGGGACAGCCAACTATGGCTACACCTTC.

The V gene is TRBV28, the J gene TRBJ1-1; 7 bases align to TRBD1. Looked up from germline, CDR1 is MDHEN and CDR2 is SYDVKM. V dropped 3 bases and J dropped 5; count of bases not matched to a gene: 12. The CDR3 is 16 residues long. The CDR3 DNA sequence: TGTGCCAGCAGTTTCTACCTTACAGGGGCCAGGACTGAAGCTTTCTTT. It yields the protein CASSFYLTGARTEAFF. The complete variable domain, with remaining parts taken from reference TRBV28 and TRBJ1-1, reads DVKVTQSSRYLVKRTGEKVFLECVQDMDHENMFWYRQDPGLGLRLIYFSYDVKMKEKGDIPEGYSVSREKKERFSLILESASTNQTSMYLCASSFYLTGARTEAFFGQGTRLTVV.

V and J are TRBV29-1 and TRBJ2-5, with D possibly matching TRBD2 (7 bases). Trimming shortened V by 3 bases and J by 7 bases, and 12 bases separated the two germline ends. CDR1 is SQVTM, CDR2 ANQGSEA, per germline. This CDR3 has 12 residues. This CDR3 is CSVDKGGGTQYF. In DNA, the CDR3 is TGCAGCGTTGACAAAGGGGGGGGGACCCAGTACTTC.

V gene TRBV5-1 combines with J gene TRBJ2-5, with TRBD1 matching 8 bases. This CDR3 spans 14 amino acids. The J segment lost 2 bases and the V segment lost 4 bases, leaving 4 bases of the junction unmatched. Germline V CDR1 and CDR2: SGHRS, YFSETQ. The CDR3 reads CASSIGTGQETQYF. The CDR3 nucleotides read TGCGCCAGCAGCATAGGGACAGGTCAAGAGACCCAGTACTTC.

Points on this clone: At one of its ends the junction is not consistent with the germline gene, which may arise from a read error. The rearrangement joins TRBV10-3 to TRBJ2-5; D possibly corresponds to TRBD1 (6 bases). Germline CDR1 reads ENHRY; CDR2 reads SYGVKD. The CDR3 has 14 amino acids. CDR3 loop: CAISISGTQETQYF. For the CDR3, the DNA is TGTGCCATCAGTATTTCGGGGACACAAGAAACCCAGTACTTC.

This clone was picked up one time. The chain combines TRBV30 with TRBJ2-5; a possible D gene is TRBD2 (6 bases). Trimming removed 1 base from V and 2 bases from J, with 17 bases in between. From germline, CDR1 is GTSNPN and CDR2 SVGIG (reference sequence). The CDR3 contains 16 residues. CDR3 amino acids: CAWSAPPGLPQETQYF. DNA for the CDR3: TGTGCCTGGAGTGCTCCCCCGGGACTGCCTCAAGAGACCCAGTACTTC.

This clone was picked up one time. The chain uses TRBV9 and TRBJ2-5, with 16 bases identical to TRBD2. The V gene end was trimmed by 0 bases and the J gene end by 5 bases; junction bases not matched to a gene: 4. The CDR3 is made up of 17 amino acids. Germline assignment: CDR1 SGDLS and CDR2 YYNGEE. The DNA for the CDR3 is TGTGCCAGCAGCGTAGAGGGACTAGCGGGAGGGCCGGAGACCCAGTACTTC. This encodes CASSVEGLAGGPETQYF.

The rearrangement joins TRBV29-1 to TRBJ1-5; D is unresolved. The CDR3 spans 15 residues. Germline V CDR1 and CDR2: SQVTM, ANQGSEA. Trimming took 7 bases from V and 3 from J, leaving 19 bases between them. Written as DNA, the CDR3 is TGCAGCGCGCGAGCGGGCAGCCTCCCCAATCAGCCCCAGCATTTT. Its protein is CSARAGSLPNQPQHF.

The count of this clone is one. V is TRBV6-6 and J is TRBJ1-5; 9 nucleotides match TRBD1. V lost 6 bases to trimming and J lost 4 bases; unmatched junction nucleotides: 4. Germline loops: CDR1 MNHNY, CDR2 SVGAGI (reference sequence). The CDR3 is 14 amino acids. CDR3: CASSPGQGNQPQHF. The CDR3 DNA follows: TGTGCCAGCAGCCCAGGACAGGGGAATCAGCCCCAGCATTTT.

CDR3 nucleotide sequence: TGTGCCAGCAGCCCCCGGGGTTCAACTAATGAAAAACTGTTTTTT. This codes for CASSPRGSTNEKLFF. The chain couples TRBV9 to TRBJ1-4; no clear D. CDR1 is SGDLS, CDR2 YYNGEE, per germline. There are 15 residues in the CDR3. Trimming stripped 4 bases from V and 0 bases from J, with 10 bases between.

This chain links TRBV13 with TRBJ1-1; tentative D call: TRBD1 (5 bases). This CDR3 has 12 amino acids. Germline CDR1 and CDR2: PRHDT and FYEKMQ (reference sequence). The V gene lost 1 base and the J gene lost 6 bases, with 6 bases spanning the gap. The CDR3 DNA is TGTGCCAGCAGCTTAGTACAGGCTGAAGCTTTCTTT. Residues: CASSLVQAEAFF.

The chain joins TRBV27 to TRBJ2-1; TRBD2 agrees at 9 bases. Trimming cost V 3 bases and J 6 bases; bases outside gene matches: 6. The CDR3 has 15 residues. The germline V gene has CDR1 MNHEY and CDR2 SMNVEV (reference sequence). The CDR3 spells CASSLAGGLLNEQFF. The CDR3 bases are TGTGCCAGCAGTTTGGCGGGAGGGCTGCTCAATGAGCAGTTCTTC.

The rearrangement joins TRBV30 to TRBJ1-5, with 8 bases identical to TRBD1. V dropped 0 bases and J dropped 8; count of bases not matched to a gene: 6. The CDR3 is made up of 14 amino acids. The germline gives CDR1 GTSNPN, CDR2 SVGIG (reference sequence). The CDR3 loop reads CAWSVGTGFKPQHF. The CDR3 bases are TGTGCCTGGAGTGTCGGGACAGGATTTAAGCCCCAGCATTTT.

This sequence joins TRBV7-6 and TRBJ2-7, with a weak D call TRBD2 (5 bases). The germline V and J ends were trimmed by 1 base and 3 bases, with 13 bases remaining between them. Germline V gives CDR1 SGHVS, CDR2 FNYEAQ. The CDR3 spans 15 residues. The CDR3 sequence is CASSLGSGDIYEQYV. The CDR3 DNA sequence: TGTGCCAGCAGCTTAGGTTCCGGGGATATCTACGAGCAGTACGTC.